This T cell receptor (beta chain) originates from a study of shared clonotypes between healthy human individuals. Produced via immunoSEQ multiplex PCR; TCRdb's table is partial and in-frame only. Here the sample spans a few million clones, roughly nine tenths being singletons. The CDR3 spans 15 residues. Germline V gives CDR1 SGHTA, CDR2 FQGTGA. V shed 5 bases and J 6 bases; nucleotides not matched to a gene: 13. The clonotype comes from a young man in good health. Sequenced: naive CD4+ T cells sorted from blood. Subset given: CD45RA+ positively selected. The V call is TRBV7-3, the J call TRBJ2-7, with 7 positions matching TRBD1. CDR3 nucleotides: TGTGCCAGCAGCCCCGGGACAGCACGGACCGGCGAGCAGTACTTC. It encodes CASSPGTARTGEQYF.